This T cell receptor beta chain was sequenced for a study of blood T cells in healthy people across ages. About this clonotype: Its antigen is unknown.

Combining a sample-barcoded 5' primer with a J-beta primer mix, a second PCR ran for 7 to 11 cycles. Each cDNA molecule, via a template-switch adaptor with 12 random nucleotides, was tagged. Every individual sample yielded 2.5 million or more paired-end reads (each containing CDR3). TCRdb re-called the 5' RACE reads with MiXCR, one entry per CDR3 protein. Altogether 800,000 to 1,300,000 distinct CDR3 sequences are present, roughly 24% being singletons, with the ten largest covering around 0.75%. The CDR3 extends over 15 amino acids. Germline loops: CDR1 SQVTM, CDR2 ANQGSEA. V lost 8 bases to trimming and J lost 4 bases, with 18 bases between them. Study-level results: Both naive CD4+ cell counts and diversity were greater in long-lived donors than in aged donors.

This sample also belongs to another study, concerning T cells of mothers and their children.

The material sequenced was blood. This TCR came from a girl aged 2 to 10 in good health. V usage is TRBV29-1 and J usage is TRBJ2-6, with D hard to call. Here the CDR3 DNA reads TGCAGCTGTTGGGATATCGGTCGAGGGGCCAACGTCCTGACTTTC. Its translation is CSCWDIGRGANVLTF.